This T cell receptor beta chain was retrieved from a study of T-cell memory formation after mild COVID-19. MiXCR, run by TCRdb on the 5' RACE reads, gives a single entry per CDR3 protein. The data contain around 390,000 distinct CDR3 sequences, about 17% of them singletons. The CDR3 sequence is 15 residues long. Germline V CDR1 and CDR2: MDHEN, SYDVKM. V dropped 6 bases and J dropped 4 bases, with 18 bases sitting between them. This clonotype has just a few counts. The source is a man aged 18 to 30 who had mild COVID-19 (a few samples of this study predate the infection). Cell type and time point are not known. This chain joins TRBV28 and TRBJ2-5; possibly TRBD1 for D (6 bases). Specimen: PBMCs or a T cell subset sorted from them (not recorded which). In nucleotides, the CDR3 is TGTGCCAGCAGCCTCGGGGTAGGGGGTTCAGAGACCCAGTACTTC. As protein: CASSLGVGGSETQYF.